There are a few counts of the clone carrying this TCR beta chain. Its target is unknown. TCRdb reprocessed the 5' RACE reads via MiXCR and lists one record per CDR3 protein. The sample includes about 64,000 distinct CDR3 sequences, over 4.5% of them seen just once. The data were taken from a study of early T cells in non-severe SARS-CoV-2 infection. Notes on the study in general: VDJdb matches were skewed toward anti-spike CD8 T cell responses.

Sequencing was done on a sample of whole blood. The origin of this receptor is an adult who was a healthcare worker with PCR-confirmed SARS-CoV-2 infection or an uninfected control (not recorded which).

The CDR3, as DNA: TGTGCCACCAGTACAGGGATCAATGAGCAGTTCTTC. Amino acid sequence: CATSTGINEQFF. The chain joins TRBV24-1 to TRBJ2-1; D might be TRBD1 (6 bases). Germline values: CDR1 KGHDR, CDR2 SFDVKD. V lost 6 bases to trimming and J lost 6 bases, with 8 bases between them. The CDR3 is made up of 12 amino acids.